These T cell receptor beta chains were read from a single sample in a study of OX40 agonist ivuxolimab in advanced cancers. This table comes from immunoSEQ multiplex PCR, and its TCRdb copy is limited to in-frame clones, with some not included. The data contain 77,000 or so clones, 89% of them singletons. This material consisted of CD4+ or CD8+ T cells sorted from blood, taken in a trial of the OX40 agonist ivuxolimab. The receptors derive from an adult with an advanced solid tumor such as melanoma, head and neck, liver or kidney cancer. The CDR3 runs from the conserved cysteine through the conserved F or W. Fields, in order: D gene, V gene, J gene, clone size, CDR3 DNA, CDR3 protein. D genes are given only for firm matches. Expanded clones get a size class; other rows say once, few or many, or leave the size out.

.,TRBV5-5,TRBJ1-5,.,TGTGCCAGCAGCTTGGAGGGAGGGAGGAAGCCCCAGCATTTT,CASSLEGGRKPQHF
.,TRBV27,TRBJ1-1,.,TGTGCCAGCAGTTTACGGGTCCACTACACTGAAGCTTTCTTT,CASSLRVHYTEAFF
.,TRBV5-1,TRBJ2-1,.,TGCGCCAGCAGCCTGGACAGCTGGTACAATGAGCAGTTCTTC,CASSLDSWYNEQFF
.,TRBV5-1,TRBJ2-1,.,TGCGCCAGCAGCCCGCTCCTCTCGAATGAGCAGTTCTTC,CASSPLLSNEQFF
TRBD1,TRBV5-1,TRBJ2-1,.,TGCGCCAGCAGCTCTAGTTTAACCGGGACAGCGGTCTACAATGAGCAGTTCTTC,CASSSSLTGTAVYNEQFF
.,TRBV11-3,TRBJ2-5,.,TGTGCCAGCAGCTTAGATGGGCCGGGAGAGACCCAGTACTTC,CASSLDGPGETQYF
.,TRBV6-5,TRBJ2-7,.,TGTGCCAGCAGTCTGACAGATTCCTACGAGCAGTACTTC,CASSLTDSYEQYF
TRBD1,TRBV7-9,TRBJ1-2,.,TGTGCCAGCAGCGTTTGGGACAGGCCAAGGTATGGCTACACCTTC,CASSVWDRPRYGYTF
.,TRBV5-5,TRBJ1-4,.,TGTGCCAGCAGCTTAGAAAGGGAAAAACTGTTTTTT,CASSLEREKLFF
TRBD1,TRBV4-1,TRBJ1-5,once,TGCGCCAGCAGCCCTGGGGACAGCCTCAATCAGCCCCAGCATTTT,CASSPGDSLNQPQHF
.,TRBV19,TRBJ2-7,.,TGTGCCAGTAGTAATTTGGGAGTCACCTACGAGCAGTACTTC,CASSNLGVTYEQYF
.,TRBV5-1,TRBJ2-1,.,TGCGCCAGCAGCTTGTTGGGGAGCTCCTACAATGAGCAGTTCTTC,CASSLLGSSYNEQFF
.,TRBV18,TRBJ2-3,.,TGTGCCAGCTCACCGTACACCGGGCGGAGAACAGATACGCAGTATTTT,CASSPYTGRRTDTQYF
.,TRBV2,TRBJ2-1,.,TGTGCCAGCAGTGGAAGTACCCCTGTGGCAATCGAGCAGTTCTTC,CASSGSTPVAIEQFF
.,TRBV28,TRBJ2-1,.,TGTGCCAGCAGTTTGTTTGTTGGTAGTCGAATCTATGAGCAGTTCTTC,CASSLFVGSRIYEQFF
.,TRBV19,TRBJ1-4,.,TGTGCCAGTATCGGCCCCAGGGACGAAAATGAAAAACTGTTTTTT,CASIGPRDENEKLFF
TRBD2,TRBV12-5,TRBJ2-1,.,TGTGCTAGTGGTTTGAGCAAGCGGGGGACTAGCGGGGATTACAATGAGCAGTTCTTC,CASGLSKRGTSGDYNEQFF
.,TRBV7-8,TRBJ2-3,.,TGTGCCAGCAGCCGCCGTGGGTGGTCTACAGATACGCAGTATTTT,CASSRRGWSTDTQYF
.,TRBV18,TRBJ2-7,.,TGTGCCAGCTCACCGGGCGCGAGTCGGGAGCAGTACTTC,CASSPGASREQYF
TRBD1,TRBV5-1,TRBJ2-5,.,TGCGCCAGCAGCTGGATGAGGACAGGGGAGGAGACCCAGTACTTC,CASSWMRTGEETQYF
.,TRBV23-1,TRBJ2-3,.,TGCGCCAGCAGTCAGCTCGTCCGGCGACTCCGATTGAGCACAGATACGCAGTATTTT,CASSQLVRRLRLSTDTQYF
.,TRBV5-1,TRBJ2-1,once,TGCGCCAGCTCACGGGGGTACAATGAGCAGTTCTTC,CASSRGYNEQFF
.,TRBV21-1,TRBJ1-5,once,TGTGCCAGCAGCAAAGCAGAGGGTGGTCAGCCCCAGCATTTT,CASSKAEGGQPQHF
TRBD1,TRBV28,TRBJ1-6,.,TGTGCCAGCATGCAGGGGGGTCCCCTCCACTTT,CASMQGGPLHF
TRBD1,TRBV7-9,TRBJ1-2,.,TGTGCCAGCAGCTTAGGACAGGGGAAGGGCTACACCTTC,CASSLGQGKGYTF
.,TRBV21-1,TRBJ2-3,.,TGTGCCAGCAGCAAAGCAGGGTTCACAGATACGCAGTATTTT,CASSKAGFTDTQYF
TRBD2,TRBV5-4,TRBJ2-5,.,TGTGCCAGCAGCAAGCTAGCGGGAGGCAAAGAGACCCAGTACTTC,CASSKLAGGKETQYF
.,TRBV7-2,TRBJ1-2,.,TGTGCCAGCAGCTTAGGGTTCTATGGCTACACCTTC,CASSLGFYGYTF
.,TRBV6-5,TRBJ1-5,.,TGTGCCAGCAGTTACTCGATAGCTGGGGGTTGGCAGCCCCAGCATTTT,CASSYSIAGGWQPQHF
TRBD1,TRBV5-4,TRBJ2-3,.,TGTGCCAGCAGCTTGGGAACAGGGGGCAACACAGATACGCAGTATTTT,CASSLGTGGNTDTQYF
.,TRBV6-6,TRBJ1-4,.,TGTGCCAGCAGTCCAAAGAATGAAAAACTGTTTTTT,CASSPKNEKLFF
.,TRBV28,TRBJ2-7,.,TGTGCCAGCAGTTTTTCAGACAGGCCCTCCTACGAGCAGTACTTC,CASSFSDRPSYEQYF
TRBD1,TRBV6-4,TRBJ2-3,.,TGTGCCAGCAGAGCCGGGACAGGGACCACAGATACGCAGTATTTT,CASRAGTGTTDTQYF
.,TRBV6-5,TRBJ1-1,once,TGTGCCAGCAGTTACCCTTTCGCAGGGGCCGTGGCTTTCTTT,CASSYPFAGAVAFF
.,TRBV7-2,TRBJ2-6,.,TGTGCCAGCAGCTTAGTTGGGGGAACTGGGGCCAACGTCCTGACTTTC,CASSLVGGTGANVLTF
TRBD2,TRBV18,TRBJ2-3,.,TGTGCCAGCTCACCAAGCGGGGGATGGACAGATACGCAGTATTTT,CASSPSGGWTDTQYF
TRBD2,TRBV6-1,TRBJ2-3,.,TGTGCCAGCAGTGAACAACTAGCGGGAGGAACAGATACGCAGTATTTT,CASSEQLAGGTDTQYF
TRBD1,TRBV7-9,TRBJ2-3,.,TGTGCCATCCCGGACAGGTCACAGATTGGGCAGTATTTT,CAIPDRSQIGQYF